Listed here is a single T cell receptor (beta chain). Germline loops: CDR1 GTSNPN, CDR2 SVGIG (reference sequence). V dropped 4 bases and J dropped 1 base, with 13 bases sitting between them. The CDR3 is 14 amino acids. Reverse transcription of roughly 0.45 to 1 ug RNA was performed with random hexamers. Amplification of TCR beta CDR3 spanned 54 Vbeta and 13 Jbeta via immunoSEQ multiplex PCR. TCRdb itself ran the immunoSEQ multiplex PCR reads through MiXCR, one entry per CDR3 protein. The table records about 180,000 distinct CDR3 sequences, 95% of them present only once. This sample stems from a study of CD8 T cells in Susac syndrome. Sequencing targeted TCR beta in blood CD8+ and CD4+ T cells. Treatment-naive patients with stable or active relapsing-remitting disease were the multiple sclerosis controls. CD8+ and CD4+ T cells were negatively isolated; TEMRA cells were FACS-enriched.

Material for sequencing was CD4+ T cells from PBMCs. The source of this sequence is a human donor with multiple sclerosis. The chain is built from TRBV30 and TRBJ1-1, with no clear D. CDR3 bases: TGTGCCTGGATTCCGCGACTCAAGAACACTGAAGCTTTCTTT. It yields the protein CAWIPRLKNTEAFF.